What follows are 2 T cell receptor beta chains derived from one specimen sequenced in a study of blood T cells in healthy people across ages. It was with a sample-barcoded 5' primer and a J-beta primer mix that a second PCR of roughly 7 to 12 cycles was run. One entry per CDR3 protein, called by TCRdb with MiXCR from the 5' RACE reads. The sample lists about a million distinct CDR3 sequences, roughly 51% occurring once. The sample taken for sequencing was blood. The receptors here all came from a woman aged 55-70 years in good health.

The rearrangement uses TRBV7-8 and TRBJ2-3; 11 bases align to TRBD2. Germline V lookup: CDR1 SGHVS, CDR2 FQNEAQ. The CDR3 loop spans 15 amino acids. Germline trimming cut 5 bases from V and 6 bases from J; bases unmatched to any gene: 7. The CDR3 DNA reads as TGTGCCAGCAGCCCCCCCCTAGCGGGAGGTGATACGCAGTATTTT. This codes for CASSPPLAGGDTQYF.

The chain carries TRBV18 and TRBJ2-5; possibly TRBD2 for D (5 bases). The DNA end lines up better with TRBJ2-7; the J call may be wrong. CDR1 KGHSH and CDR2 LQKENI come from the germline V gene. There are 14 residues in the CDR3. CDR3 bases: TGTGCCAGCTCACCATCCCGGTTCGGGGACGAGCAGTACTTC. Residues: CASSPSRFGDEQYF.